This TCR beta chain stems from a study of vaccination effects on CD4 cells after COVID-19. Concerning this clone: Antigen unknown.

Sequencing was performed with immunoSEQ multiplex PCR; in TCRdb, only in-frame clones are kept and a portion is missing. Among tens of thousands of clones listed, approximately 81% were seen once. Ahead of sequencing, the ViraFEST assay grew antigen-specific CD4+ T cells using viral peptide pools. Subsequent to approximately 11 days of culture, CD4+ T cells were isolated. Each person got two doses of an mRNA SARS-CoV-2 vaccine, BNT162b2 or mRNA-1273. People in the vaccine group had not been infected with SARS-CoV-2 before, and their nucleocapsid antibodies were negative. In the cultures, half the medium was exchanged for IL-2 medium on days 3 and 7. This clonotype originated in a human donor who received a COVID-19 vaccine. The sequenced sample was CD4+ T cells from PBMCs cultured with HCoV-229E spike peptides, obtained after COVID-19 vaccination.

The CDR3 here is CASSYEAGGGNTIYF. Written as DNA, the CDR3 is TGTGCCAGCAGTTATGAAGCAGGTGGTGGAAACACCATATATTTT. V gene TRBV6-5 combines with J gene TRBJ1-3; D remains ambiguous. The CDR3 totals 15 residues. The germline gives CDR1 MNHEY, CDR2 SVGAGI. The ends were cut back, 3 bases at V and 3 bases at J, with 12 bases in the middle.